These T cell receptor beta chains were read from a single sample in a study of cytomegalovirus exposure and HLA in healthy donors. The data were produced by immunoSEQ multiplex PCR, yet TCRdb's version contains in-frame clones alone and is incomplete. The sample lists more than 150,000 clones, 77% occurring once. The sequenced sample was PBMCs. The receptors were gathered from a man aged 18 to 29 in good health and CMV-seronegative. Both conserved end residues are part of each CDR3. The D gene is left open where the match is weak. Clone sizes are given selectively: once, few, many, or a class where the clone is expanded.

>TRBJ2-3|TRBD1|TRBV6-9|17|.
CASSYTEDRGLADTQYF
TGTGCCAGCAGTTACACGGAGGACAGGGGCCTCGCAGATACGCAGTATTTT
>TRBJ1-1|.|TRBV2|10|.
CASRQDEAFF
TGTGCCAGCAGGCAGGATGAAGCTTTCTTT
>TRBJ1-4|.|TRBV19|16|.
CASSIGRGRTNEKLFF
TGTGCCAGTAGTATAGGGAGGGGAAGAACTAATGAAAAACTGTTTTTT
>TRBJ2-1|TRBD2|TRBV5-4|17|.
CASSWNGASGRTHEQFF
TGTGCCAGCAGCTGGAATGGGGCTAGCGGGAGGACCCATGAGCAGTTCTTC
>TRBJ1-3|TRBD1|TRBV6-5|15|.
CASSYSRQGGNTIYF
TGTGCCAGCAGTTACTCGAGACAGGGGGGAAACACCATATATTTT
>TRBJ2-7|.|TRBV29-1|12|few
CSVGETYYEQYF
TGCAGCGTTGGGGAGACATACTACGAGCAGTACTTC
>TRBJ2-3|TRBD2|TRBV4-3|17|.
CASSYKGSGSGPDTQYF
TGCGCCAGCAGCTACAAGGGTAGCGGGAGTGGTCCAGATACGCAGTATTTT
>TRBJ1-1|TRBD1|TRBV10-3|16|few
CAISESGQGRGTEAFF
TGTGCCATCAGTGAGTCGGGACAGGGAAGGGGGACTGAAGCTTTCTTT
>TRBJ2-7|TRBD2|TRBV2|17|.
CASSEGRSAGGVYEQYF
TGTGCCAGCAGTGAAGGGCGCTCGGCGGGAGGAGTCTACGAGCAGTACTTC
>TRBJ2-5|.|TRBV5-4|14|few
CASSPGQYQETQYF
TGTGCCAGCAGCCCCGGACAGTATCAAGAGACCCAGTACTTC
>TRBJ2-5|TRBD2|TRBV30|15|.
CAWSVTSGLGETQYF
TGTGCCTGGAGTGTAACTAGCGGATTGGGGGAGACCCAGTACTTC
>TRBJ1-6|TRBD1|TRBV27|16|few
CASRKGQGSGYSPLHF
TGTGCCAGCAGGAAGGGACAGGGGTCAGGATATTCACCCCTCCACTTT
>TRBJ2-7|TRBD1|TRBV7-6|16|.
CASSTLPTGALHEQYF
TGTGCCAGCAGCACCCTTCCAACAGGGGCGCTTCACGAGCAGTACTTC
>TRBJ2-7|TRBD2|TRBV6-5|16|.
CASSYPGIAGDYEQYF
TGTGCCAGCAGTTACCCTGGGATAGCGGGAGACTACGAGCAGTACTTC
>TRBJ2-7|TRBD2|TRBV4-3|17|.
CASSQDSRGGRPYEQYF
TGCGCCAGCAGCCAAGATAGCCGGGGCGGGAGGCCCTACGAGCAGTACTTC
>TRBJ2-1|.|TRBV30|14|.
CAWSGQSAYNEQFF
TGTGCCTGGAGCGGACAGTCTGCCTACAATGAGCAGTTCTTC
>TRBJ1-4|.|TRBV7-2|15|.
CASSLESAAGEKLFF
TGTGCCAGCAGCTTAGAGTCGGCGGCGGGGGAAAAACTGTTTTTT
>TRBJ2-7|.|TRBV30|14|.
CAWSVGAAPWKQYF
TGTGCCTGGAGTGTGGGGGCGGCTCCCTGGAAGCAGTACTTC
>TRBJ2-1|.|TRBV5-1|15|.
CASSLSLSGTNEQFF
TGCGCCAGCAGCTTGTCACTAAGCGGCACGAATGAGCAGTTCTTC
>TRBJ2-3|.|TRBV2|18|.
CASSPYLRGSTRPDTQYF
TGTGCCAGCAGTCCTTACCTCAGGGGTTCAACCCGCCCAGATACGCAGTATTTT
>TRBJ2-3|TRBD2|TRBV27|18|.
CASSLSGGLAGPTDTQYF
TGTGCCAGCAGTTTATCGGGGGGACTAGCGGGACCCACAGATACGCAGTATTTT
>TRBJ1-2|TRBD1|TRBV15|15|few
CATSRVIGRGNGYTF
TGTGCCACCAGCAGAGTTATCGGCAGGGGGAATGGCTACACCTTC
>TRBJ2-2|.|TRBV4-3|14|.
CASSRIGAGGELFF
TGCGCCAGCAGCCGGATAGGGGCCGGCGGGGAGCTGTTTTTT
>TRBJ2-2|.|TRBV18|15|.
CASSPPSANTGELFF
TGTGCCAGCTCACCGCCGAGCGCGAACACCGGGGAGCTGTTTTTT
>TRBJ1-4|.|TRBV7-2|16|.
CASSLNGGRGGEKLFF
TGTGCCAGCAGCTTAAACGGAGGGAGAGGTGGAGAAAAACTGTTTTTT
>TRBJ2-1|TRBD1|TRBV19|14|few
CASSNGTGGNEQFF
TGTGCCAGTAGTAACGGGACAGGGGGAAATGAGCAGTTCTTC
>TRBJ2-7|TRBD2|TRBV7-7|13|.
CASSLAGGSEQYF
TGTGCTAGCAGCTTAGCTGGCGGGAGCGAGCAGTACTTC
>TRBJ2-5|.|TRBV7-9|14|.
CASSRIQVRETQYF
TGTGCCAGCAGCCGGATCCAGGTCCGAGAGACCCAGTACTTC
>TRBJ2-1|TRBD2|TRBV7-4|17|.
CASSLLAGALSYNEQFF
TGTGCCAGCAGCTTACTAGCGGGGGCCCTCTCCTACAATGAGCAGTTCTTC
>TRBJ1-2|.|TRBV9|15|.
CASSVALVAADGYTF
TGTGCCAGCAGCGTAGCTTTGGTGGCAGCGGATGGCTACACCTTC
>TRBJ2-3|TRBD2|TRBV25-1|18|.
CASSEPLLAGGLTDTQYF
TGTGCCAGCAGTGAGCCCCTACTAGCGGGGGGGTTGACAGATACGCAGTATTTT
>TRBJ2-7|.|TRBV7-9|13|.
CASSLLSFYEQYF
TGTGCCAGCAGCCTCCTTAGCTTCTACGAGCAGTACTTC
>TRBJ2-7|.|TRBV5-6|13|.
CASSLQRTYEQYF
TGTGCCAGCAGCTTGCAGCGGACCTACGAGCAGTACTTC
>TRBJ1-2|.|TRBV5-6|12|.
CASSLGGWGYTF
TGTGCCAGCAGCTTGGGAGGGTGGGGCTACACCTTC
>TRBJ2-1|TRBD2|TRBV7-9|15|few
CASSPTGGAYNEQFF
TGTGCCAGCAGCCCCACCGGGGGGGCCTACAATGAGCAGTTCTTC
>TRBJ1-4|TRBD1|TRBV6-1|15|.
CASSEWVTGREKLFF
TGTGCCAGCAGTGAATGGGTGACAGGGCGTGAGAAACTGTTTTTT
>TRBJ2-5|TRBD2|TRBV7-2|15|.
CASSLAGLAWKTQYF
TGTGCCAGCAGCTTAGCGGGACTAGCGTGGAAGACCCAGTACTTC
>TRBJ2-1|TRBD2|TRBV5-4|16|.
CASSSIAGGLSNEQFF
TGTGCCAGCAGTTCCATAGCGGGAGGGCTGAGCAATGAGCAGTTCTTC
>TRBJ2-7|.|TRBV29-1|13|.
CSASPRVGDEQYF
TGCAGCGCTTCCCCCCGGGTCGGGGACGAGCAGTACTTC
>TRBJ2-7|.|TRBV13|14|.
CASSSQFQGREQYF
TGTGCCAGCAGCTCCCAATTTCAGGGAAGGGAGCAGTACTTC
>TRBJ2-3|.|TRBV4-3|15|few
CASSQEGGSTDTQYF
TGCGCCAGCAGCCAAGAAGGGGGTAGCACCGATACGCAGTATTTT
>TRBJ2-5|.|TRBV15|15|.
CATSRGRQETETQYF
TGTGCCACCAGCAGAGGCCGACAGGAGACGGAGACCCAGTACTTC
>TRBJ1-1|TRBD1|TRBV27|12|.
CASSADRGEAFF
TGTGCCAGCAGTGCAGACAGGGGGGAAGCTTTCTTT
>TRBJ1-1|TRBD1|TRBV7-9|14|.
CASSWDSLNTEAFF
TGTGCCAGCAGCTGGGACAGCTTGAACACTGAAGCTTTCTTT
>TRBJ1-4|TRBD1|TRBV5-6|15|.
CASSLQGTTNEKLFF
TGTGCCAGCAGCCTACAGGGGACAACTAATGAAAAACTGTTTTTT
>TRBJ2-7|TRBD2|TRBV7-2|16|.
CASSPTPSGVGYEQYF
TGTGCCAGCAGCCCTACCCCTAGCGGGGTCGGCTACGAGCAGTACTTC
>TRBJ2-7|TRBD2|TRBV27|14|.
CASGLAGTGYEQYF
TGTGCCAGCGGACTAGCGGGAACGGGCTACGAGCAGTACTTC
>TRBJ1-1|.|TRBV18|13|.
CASSPQGNTEAFF
TGTGCCAGCTCACCCCAGGGAAACACTGAAGCTTTCTTT
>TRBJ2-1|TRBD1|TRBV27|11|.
CASRDRGEQFF
TGTGCCAGCAGGGACAGGGGAGAGCAGTTCTTC
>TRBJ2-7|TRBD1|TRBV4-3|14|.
CASSLWTGAYEQYF
TGCGCCAGCAGTCTCTGGACAGGGGCCTACGAGCAGTACTTC
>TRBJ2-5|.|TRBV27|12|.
CASRDFQETQYF
TGTGCCAGCAGAGACTTCCAAGAGACCCAGTACTTC
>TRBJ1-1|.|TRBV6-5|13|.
CASSRGLNTEAFF
TGTGCCAGCAGCCGTGGACTTAACACTGAAGCTTTCTTT
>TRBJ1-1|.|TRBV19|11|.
CASSRGPEAFF
TGTGCCAGTAGTAGAGGGCCTGAAGCTTTCTTT
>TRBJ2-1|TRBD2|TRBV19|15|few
CASSIAGGLDNEQFF
TGTGCCAGTAGTATAGCGGGGGGGCTAGACAATGAGCAGTTCTTC
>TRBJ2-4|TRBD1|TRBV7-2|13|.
CASSLRDRGDQYF
TGTGCCAGCAGCTTACGGGACAGGGGTGATCAGTACTTC